Listed below are T cell receptor beta chains from one sample, sequenced in a study of blood T cell repertoires in COVID-19. Profiled with immunoSEQ multiplex PCR; TCRdb holds only in-frame clones, not every one. Among under 450,000 clones listed, around 83% were seen once. The sample taken for sequencing was PBMCs or T cells enriched from blood (not recorded which). The receptor source for this set is a woman aged 50 to 60 who had recovered from COVID-19. Both conserved end residues are part of each CDR3. D genes are given only for firm matches. A row's size may be missing; if present it is once, few, many or a size class.

V,size,J,D,CDR3,DNA
TRBV20-1,NA,TRBJ2-7,TRBD1,CSASRGTGPLEQYF,TGCAGTGCTAGTAGGGGGACAGGCCCTCTGGAGCAGTACTTC
TRBV7-3,NA,TRBJ2-6,NA,CASSLPGDSGANVLTF,TGTGCCAGCAGCTTACCCGGGGACTCTGGGGCCAACGTCCTGACTTTC
TRBV4-1,once,TRBJ1-3,TRBD1,CASSQYETGGSGNTIYF,TGCGCCAGCAGCCAATATGAGACAGGGGGGTCTGGAAACACCATATATTTT
TRBV29-1,NA,TRBJ2-1,TRBD2,CSVVLLAVNNEQFF,TGCAGCGTTGTGTTGCTAGCGGTTAACAATGAGCAGTTCTTC
TRBV19,NA,TRBJ1-5,NA,CASSIEVARDNQPQHF,TGTGCCAGTAGTATAGAAGTTGCGAGGGACAATCAGCCCCAGCATTTT
TRBV7-2,NA,TRBJ1-1,TRBD1,CASSPTRGRGTEAFF,TGTGCCAGCAGCCCTACCAGGGGGCGAGGCACTGAAGCTTTCTTT
TRBV19,NA,TRBJ1-5,TRBD1,CASRGTGEIQPQHF,TGTGCCAGTCGCGGGACAGGGGAAATTCAGCCCCAGCATTTT
TRBV7-2,NA,TRBJ1-6,NA,CASSLEGSYNSPLHF,TGTGCCAGCAGCTTAGAGGGGTCCTATAATTCACCCCTCCACTTT
TRBV30,NA,TRBJ2-5,TRBD1,CAWSGQVETQYF,TGTGCCTGGAGCGGACAGGTGGAGACCCAGTACTTC
TRBV6-2/TRBV6-3,NA,TRBJ2-3,NA,CASSLGALGTDTQYF,TGTGCCAGCAGTTTGGGGGCGCTGGGCACAGATACGCAGTATTTT
TRBV11-3,NA,TRBJ2-7,NA,CASSSPPGTYEQYF,TGTGCCAGCAGCTCCCCTCCGGGGACCTACGAGCAGTACTTC
TRBV3-1/TRBV3-2,NA,TRBJ1-2,NA,CASSQGRGYGYTF,TGTGCCAGCAGCCAAGGCAGGGGCTATGGCTACACCTTC
TRBV3-1/TRBV3-2,NA,TRBJ2-7,NA,CASSLGRVGEQYF,TGTGCCAGCAGCCTCGGCAGGGTTGGCGAGCAGTACTTC
TRBV4-1,NA,TRBJ1-1,NA,CASSHWDTSNTEAFF,TGCGCCAGCTCTCACTGGGACACCTCGAACACTGAAGCTTTCTTT
TRBV11-3,NA,TRBJ1-1,NA,CASSLAGGRTEAFF,TGTGCCAGCAGCTTAGCGGGGGGACGGACTGAAGCTTTCTTT
TRBV19,once,TRBJ2-7,TRBD1,CASSKETGVRNEQYF,TGTGCCAGTAGTAAGGAGACAGGGGTGAGGAACGAGCAGTACTTC
TRBV5-5,once,TRBJ1-5,NA,CASSLAAQASGSQHF,TGTGCCAGCAGCTTGGCCGCTCAGGCATCGGGGAGCCAGCATTTT
TRBV2,NA,TRBJ1-5,NA,CASSRWGGDNQPQHF,TGTGCCAGCAGTAGGTGGGGGGGTGACAATCAGCCCCAGCATTTT
TRBV5-1,NA,TRBJ2-1,TRBD1,CASSPQTGGSYNEQFF,TGCGCCAGCAGCCCGCAGACAGGGGGTTCCTACAATGAGCAGTTCTTC